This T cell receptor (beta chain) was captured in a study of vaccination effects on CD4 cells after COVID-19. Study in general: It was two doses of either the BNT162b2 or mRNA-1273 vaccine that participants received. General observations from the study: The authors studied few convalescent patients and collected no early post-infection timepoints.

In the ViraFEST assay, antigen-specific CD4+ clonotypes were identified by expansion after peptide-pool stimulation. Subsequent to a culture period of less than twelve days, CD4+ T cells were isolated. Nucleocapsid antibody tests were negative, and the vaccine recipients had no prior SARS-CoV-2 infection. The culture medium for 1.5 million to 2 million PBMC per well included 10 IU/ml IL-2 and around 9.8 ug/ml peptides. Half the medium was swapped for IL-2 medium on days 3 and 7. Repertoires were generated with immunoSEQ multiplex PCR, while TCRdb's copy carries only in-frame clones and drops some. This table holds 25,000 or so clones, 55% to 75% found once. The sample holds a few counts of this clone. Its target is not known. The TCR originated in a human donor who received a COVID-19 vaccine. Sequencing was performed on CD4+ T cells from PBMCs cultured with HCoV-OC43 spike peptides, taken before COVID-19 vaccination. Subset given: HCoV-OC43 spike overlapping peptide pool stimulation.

The CDR3 DNA is TGTGCCAGCAGTTACTCGAGCCCGGCGAACACTGAAGCTTTCTTT. It specifies CASSYSSPANTEAFF. The V and J genes are TRBV6-5 and TRBJ1-1; D gene unclear. The CDR3 extends over 15 amino acids. Germline V gene lookup returns CDR1 MNHEY and CDR2 SVGAGI. The V gene lost 0 bases and the J gene lost 1 base, with 9 bases spanning the gap.